The 13 T cell receptor beta chains presented below share a single source sample, sequenced in a study of blood T cell repertoires in COVID-19. Repertoires were generated with immunoSEQ multiplex PCR, while TCRdb's copy carries only in-frame clones and drops some. The data hold about 83,000 clones, with 70% to 90% observed a single time. The sample taken for sequencing was peripheral blood. These receptors were collected from a woman of 80 years or more in a cohort sampled during active or convalescent COVID-19.

The chain employs TRBV5-6 and TRBJ2-7, with TRBD1 matching 8 bases. This CDR3 is 16 amino acids long. Germline V gives CDR1 SGHDT, CDR2 YYEEEE. With 7 bases clipped from V and 5 bases from J, the junction kept 17 bases outside the gene matches. The CDR3 region has the DNA TGTGCCAGCGTGGAATCGGGAAGGATGACAGGGGACGAGCAGTACGTC. It codes for CASVESGRMTGDEQYV.

The CDR3: CASSPTGDGNTIYF. CDR3 nucleotides: TGTGCCAGCAGCCCGACAGGGGATGGAAACACCATATATTTT. The V gene is TRBV9, the J gene TRBJ1-3, with 8 bases that match TRBD1. The CDR3 consists of 14 residues. Germline V gene sequence: CDR1 SGDLS, CDR2 YYNGEE. Trimming removed 4 bases from V and 3 bases from J; junction bases left unmatched: 3.

This clone has a handful of counts. The gene calls are TRBV18 and TRBJ1-1; D gene unclear. CDR1 KGHSH and CDR2 LQKENI come from the germline V gene. Trimming stripped 3 bases from V and 1 base from J, with 12 bases between. The CDR3 is 15 residues long. This CDR3 reads CASSPVVGSNTEAFF. CDR3 nucleotides: TGTGCCAGCTCACCCGTTGTCGGGTCGAACACTGAAGCTTTCTTT.

The V gene is TRBV28, the J gene TRBJ1-6; D is perhaps TRBD1 (6 bases). CDR1 MDHEN and CDR2 SYDVKM come from the germline V gene. CDR3 length: 15 residues. Trimming left V 7 bases short and J 4 bases short, with 14 bases between. The CDR3 sequence: CASIQYREYNSPLHF. In DNA, the CDR3 is TGTGCCAGCATTCAATACAGGGAGTATAATTCACCCCTCCACTTT.

The chain carries TRBV28 and TRBJ2-7; a weak D match, TRBD2 (5 bases). The germline V gene encodes CDR1 MDHEN and CDR2 SYDVKM. The CDR3 contains 18 residues. V lost 5 bases and J 5 bases, leaving 28 bases between the germline ends. The CDR3 DNA reads TGTGCCAGCAGTCTAGCCGATACCCTTATTACAGACGGCGACGAGCAGTACTTC. It codes for CASSLADTLITDGDEQYF.

This chain uses TRBV2 with TRBJ1-4; maybe TRBD1 (6 bases). Germline assignment: CDR1 SNHLY and CDR2 FYNNEI. The CDR3 sequence is 17 residues long. V lost 0 bases, J lost 4 bases, and 15 bases lay in between. The DNA for the CDR3 is TGTGCCAGCAGTGAAGCGCTTCTGGCAGGGGTTAATGAAAAACTGTTTTTT. This translates into CASSEALLAGVNEKLFF.

This chain joins TRBV3-1 (or the pseudogene TRBV3-2) and TRBJ1-1; D unclear. The CDR3 runs 12 residues. The V gene lost 3 bases and the J gene lost 1 base, with 3 bases spanning the gap. The germline gives CDR1 LGHDT, CDR2 YNNKEL (reference sequence). The CDR3 region is CASSQRNTEAFF. The CDR3 DNA sequence: TGTGCCAGCAGCCAGAGGAACACTGAAGCTTTCTTT.

V usage is TRBV28 and J usage is TRBJ2-7, with 10 bases identical to TRBD2. Germline values: CDR1 MDHEN, CDR2 SYDVKM. Trimming cost V 6 bases and J 0 bases; bases outside gene matches: 5. This CDR3 is built from 15 residues. This CDR3 reads CASRVPSGGSYEQYF. CDR3 nucleotide sequence: TGTGCCAGCAGAGTCCCTAGCGGGGGCTCCTACGAGCAGTACTTC.

J is TRBJ2-7 and V is TRBV11-1; tentative D call: TRBD2 (5 bases). The CDR3 has 14 residues. Trimming left V 5 bases short and J 2 bases short, with 13 bases between. The germline V gene has CDR1 SGHAT and CDR2 FQDESV (reference sequence). This CDR3 reads CASSKEEGTYEQYF. The CDR3 DNA sequence: TGTGCCAGCAGCAAAGAAGAGGGTACCTACGAGCAGTACTTC.

This clone appeared a few times. The chain couples TRBV20-1 to TRBJ1-6; D possibly corresponds to TRBD1 (6 bases). The CDR3 extends over 15 amino acids. V was trimmed by 6 bases and J by 7 bases, leaving 19 bases between them. Germline V gene lookup returns CDR1 DFQATT and CDR2 SNEGSKA (reference sequence). DNA for the CDR3: TGCAGTGCAAGTACCATGGGGGCTTGGAATTCACCCCTCCACTTT. It translates to CSASTMGAWNSPLHF.

In nucleotides, the CDR3 is TGTGCCAGCAGCTCCATAGCGGACTCCTACAATGAGCAGTTCTTC. This gives the protein CASSSIADSYNEQFF. The chain combines TRBV7-3 with TRBJ2-1; D is possibly TRBD2 (6 bases). V dropped 4 bases and J dropped 0 bases, with 10 bases sitting between them. The CDR3 consists of 15 residues. Germline values: CDR1 SGHTA, CDR2 FQGTGA.

This clone was detected only a few times. V usage is TRBV4-1 and J usage is TRBJ1-2, with D possibly matching TRBD1 (5 bases). CDR3 length equals 15 residues. The V end lost 0 bases, the J end lost 7 bases, and 15 bases lay between the germline ends. Germline CDR1 MGHRA, CDR2 YSYEKL. This CDR3 reads CASSQDGAGYRGYTF. The CDR3 nucleotides read TGCGCCAGCAGCCAAGATGGGGCAGGGTACCGTGGCTACACCTTC.

CDR3 protein: CASSLGGHYGYTF. CDR3 nucleotides: TGTGCCAGCAGCTTGGGAGGGCACTATGGCTACACCTTC. The chain employs TRBV5-4 and TRBJ1-2, with D uncertain. Trimming stripped 0 bases from V and 3 bases from J, with 6 bases between. CDR1 and CDR2 from the germline V gene are SGHNT and YYREEE (reference sequence). This CDR3 has 13 residues.